The next 16 T cell receptor beta chains were all read from a single sample in a study of identical twins. MiXCR, applied by TCRdb to the 5' RACE reads, yields one record per CDR3 protein. Among roughly 290,000 distinct CDR3 sequences listed, approximately 8.5% were seen once. These data were also reused for a study on yellow fever vaccine responses in identical twins.

Sequencing was done on a sample of memory (CD45RO+) T cells sorted from blood. These receptors all stem from a woman aged 18-35 years in good health.

This clonotype was counted between two and nine times. The genes are TRBV6-4 and TRBJ1-1, with TRBD1 as a possible D gene (5 bases). The V end lost 5 bases, the J end lost 1 base, and 8 bases lay between the germline ends. This CDR3 is built from 13 residues. Germline V lookup: CDR1 MRHNA, CDR2 SNTAGT. The CDR3 here is CASSPQENTEAFF. CDR3 sequence (DNA): TGTGCCAGCAGTCCACAGGAGAACACTGAAGCTTTCTTT.

This clonotype was counted many times. This chain uses TRBV5-1 with TRBJ1-3; 8 positions match TRBD1. CDR1 SGHRS and CDR2 YFSETQ come from the germline V gene. V dropped 0 bases and J dropped 1; count of bases not matched to a gene: 6. CDR3 size: 17 residues. DNA for the CDR3: TGCGCCAGCAGCTTGGAAGGGACAGGAGCTTCTGGAAACACCATATATTTT. Protein: CASSLEGTGASGNTIYF.

In this sample, this clonotype turned up a few times. The chain joins TRBV28 to TRBJ2-1, with 8 positions matching TRBD2. The CDR3 totals 16 residues. The germline CDR1 and CDR2 sequences are MDHEN and SYDVKM. V was clipped by 4 bases and J by 3 bases; unmatched bases: 8. The CDR3 sequence: CASSSILGLVYNEQFF. The CDR3 bases are TGTGCCAGCAGTTCAATCCTGGGACTAGTCTACAATGAGCAGTTCTTC.

This clonotype has more than one count but fewer than ten. This chain joins TRBV2 and TRBJ2-3, with a tentative D call TRBD2 (5 bases). V was clipped by 1 base and J by 3 bases, with 11 bases between them. CDR1 and CDR2 (germline): SNHLY, FYNNEI. This CDR3 contains 15 residues. CDR3 sequence (DNA): TGTGCCAGCAGTGAAGTGGGGAGAGGTACAGATACGCAGTATTTT. This translates into CASSEVGRGTDTQYF.

V usage is TRBV25-1 and J usage is TRBJ2-6; the match to TRBD1 covers 8 bases. Germline values: CDR1 MGHDK, CDR2 SYGVNS. V shed 6 bases, J shed 1 base, and the junction held 23 bases outside the gene matches. The CDR3 runs to 22 residues. The chain's CDR3 is CASRAHRGKKLQITSGANVLTF. CDR3 coding DNA: TGTGCCAGCAGGGCCCACAGGGGGAAAAAGCTCCAGATAACTTCTGGGGCCAACGTCCTGACTTTC.

The chain uses TRBV7-2 and TRBJ2-1, with TRBD2 matching over 9 bases. In germline, CDR1 is SGHTA, CDR2 FQGNSA. Germline trimming cut 1 base from V and 9 bases from J; bases unmatched to any gene: 10. The CDR3 runs to 16 residues. CDR3 loop: CASSLELSGRAGEQFF. DNA for the CDR3: TGTGCCAGCAGCTTAGAGCTTAGCGGGAGAGCGGGTGAGCAGTTCTTC.

This clonotype occurred many times. This chain connects TRBV6-1 to TRBJ2-2; 10 positions match TRBD2. The CDR3 is 16 residues long. Per the germline V gene, CDR1 is MNHNS and CDR2 is SASEGT. The junction had 11 bases not matched to a gene; V was cut back by 8 bases and J by 5 bases. CDR3 coding DNA: TGTGCCAGCCGCTCCTTAGCGGGGGGAGAGACCGGGGAGCTGTTTTTT. This translates into CASRSLAGGETGELFF.

This clonotype was counted many times. The chain has TRBV5-1 and TRBJ2-3, with 7 bases identical to TRBD1. CDR3 length: 15 amino acids. Trimming removed 4 bases from V and 2 bases from J; junction bases left unmatched: 7. Germline CDR1 and CDR2: SGHRS and YFSETQ. Written as DNA, the CDR3 is TGCGCCAGCAGCCTGGACAGGATTTACACAGATACGCAGTATTTT. Its translation is CASSLDRIYTDTQYF.

The sample holds a few counts of this clonotype. The chain is built from TRBV12-5 and TRBJ1-1, with D uncertain. Germline V gene sequence: CDR1 LGHNT, CDR2 FRNRAP. This CDR3 spans 13 amino acids. Trimming stripped 5 bases from V and 3 bases from J, with 10 bases between. As DNA, the CDR3 is TGTGCTAGTGGTCCCCCCGGGTACACTGAAGCTTTCTTT. Its protein product is CASGPPGYTEAFF.

This clonotype was seen ten or more times. The gene calls are TRBV9 and TRBJ2-1; 8 bases align to TRBD2. Per germline, CDR1 SGDLS and CDR2 YYNGEE. The CDR3 is 15 amino acids. V was clipped by 4 bases and J by 4 bases; unmatched bases: 7. The CDR3 DNA is TGTGCCAGCAGCACCCGGGGGGGATTTTACAATGAGCAGTTCTTC. This codes for CASSTRGGFYNEQFF.

This clonotype was picked up many times. The rearrangement uses TRBV28 and TRBJ2-3; D is unresolved. The germline V gene has CDR1 MDHEN and CDR2 SYDVKM. Trimming removed 2 bases at V and 5 bases at J, with 5 bases between. CDR3 length: 12 residues. In DNA, the CDR3 is TGTGCCAGCAGTTTAGCGGTAGATACGCAGTATTTT. Translated: CASSLAVDTQYF.

This clonotype has more than one count but fewer than ten. J is TRBJ1-1 and V is TRBV24-1, with a tentative D call TRBD1 (5 bases). V was cut by 7 bases and J by 5 bases, with 7 bases left in between. Germline V gene sequence: CDR1 KGHDR, CDR2 SFDVKD. The CDR3 runs to 11 residues. The CDR3 DNA reads TGTGCCACCAGCCAGGGTACTGAAGCTTTCTTT. Amino acids: CATSQGTEAFF.

The table lists this clonotype with many counts. The chain recombines TRBV28 with TRBJ2-7, with TRBD2 matching 7 bases. The germline V gene encodes CDR1 MDHEN and CDR2 SYDVKM. The CDR3 covers 14 residues. The junction had 12 bases not matched to a gene; V was cut back by 6 bases and J by 7 bases. This chain's CDR3 is CASSYGGGILEQYF. In DNA form, the CDR3 reads TGTGCCAGCAGCTATGGGGGGGGGATCCTTGAGCAGTACTTC.

The chain couples TRBV5-5 to TRBJ2-1, with D unresolved. From germline, CDR1 is SGHKS and CDR2 YYEKEE (reference sequence). Deletions cut 4 bases from V and 7 bases from J, with 15 bases between. This CDR3 has 14 residues. CDR3 loop: CASSPGPHTNEQFF. CDR3 nucleotides: TGTGCCAGCAGCCCGGGCCCCCATACAAATGAGCAGTTCTTC.

At least ten counts were recorded for this clonotype. This chain joins TRBV11-2 and TRBJ2-6; D perhaps matches TRBD1 (7 bases). The CDR3 totals 17 residues. Looked up from germline, CDR1 is SGHAT and CDR2 is FQNNGV. The germline V and J ends were trimmed by 3 bases and 4 bases, with 16 bases remaining between them. CDR3 in DNA: TGTGCCAGCAGCTTTTATGCAGGGGGGATAGGGGCCAACGTCCTGACTTTC. This translates into CASSFYAGGIGANVLTF. Filled out from reference TRBV11-2 and TRBJ2-6, the complete variable domain reads EAGVAQSPRYKIIEKRQSVAFWCNPISGHATLYWYQQILGQGPKLLIQFQNNGVVDDSQLPKDRFSAERLKGVDSTLKIQPAKLEDSAVYLCASSFYAGGIGANVLTFGAGSRLTVL.

Many counts were recorded for this clonotype. This rearrangement joins TRBV12-3 or TRBV12-4 to TRBJ1-1; 7 bases agree with TRBD1. CDR3 length: 14 amino acids. The V and J ends lost 6 bases and 0 bases, in that order; junction bases with no gene match: 4. As DNA, the CDR3 is TGTGCCAGCAGCCAGACAGGGATGAACACTGAAGCTTTCTTT. Translating it yields CASSQTGMNTEAFF.